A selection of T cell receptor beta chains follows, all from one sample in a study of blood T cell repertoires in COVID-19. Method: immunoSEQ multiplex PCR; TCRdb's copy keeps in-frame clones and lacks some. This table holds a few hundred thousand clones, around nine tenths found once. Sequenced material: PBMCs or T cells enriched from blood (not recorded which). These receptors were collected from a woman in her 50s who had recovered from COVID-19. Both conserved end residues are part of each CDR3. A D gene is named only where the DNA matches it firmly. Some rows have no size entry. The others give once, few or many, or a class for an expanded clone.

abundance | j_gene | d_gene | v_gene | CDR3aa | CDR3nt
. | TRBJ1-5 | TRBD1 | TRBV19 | CASRGDRGSQPQHF | TGTGCCAGTAGAGGGGACAGGGGCAGTCAGCCCCAGCATTTT
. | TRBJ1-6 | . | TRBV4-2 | CASSQGGGSSYNSPLHF | TGTGCCAGCAGCCAAGGCGGCGGAAGCTCCTATAATTCACCCCTCCACTTT
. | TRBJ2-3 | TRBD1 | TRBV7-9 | CASSPIQGTVNTQYF | TGTGCCAGCAGCCCAATCCAGGGGACAGTAAATACGCAGTATTTT
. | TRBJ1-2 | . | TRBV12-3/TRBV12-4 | CASMRDVYYGYTF | TGTGCCAGCATGCGCGATGTCTACTATGGCTACACCTTC
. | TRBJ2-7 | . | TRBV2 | CASSETLTGPTQIYEQYF | TGTGCCAGCAGTGAAACTCTTACAGGCCCTACCCAAATCTACGAGCAGTACTTC
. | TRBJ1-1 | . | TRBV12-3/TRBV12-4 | CASRSGENTEAFF | TGTGCCAGCAGGTCAGGGGAGAACACTGAAGCTTTCTTT
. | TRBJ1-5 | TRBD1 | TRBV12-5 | CASEGQGGNQPQHF | TGTGCTAGTGAGGGGCAGGGGGGCAATCAGCCCCAGCATTTT
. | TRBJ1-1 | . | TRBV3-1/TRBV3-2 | CASSHRSLQGNTEAFF | TGTGCCAGCAGCCACCGATCATTACAGGGGAACACTGAAGCTTTCTTT
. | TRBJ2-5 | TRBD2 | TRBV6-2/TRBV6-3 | CASSKPRGSGEVSKETQYF | TGTGCCAGCAGTAAACCCCGGGGTAGCGGGGAGGTCAGCAAAGAGACCCAGTACTTC
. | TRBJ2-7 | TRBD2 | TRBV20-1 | CSASLRGAEEQYF | TGCAGTGCTAGTTTGCGGGGGGCGGAGGAGCAGTACTTC
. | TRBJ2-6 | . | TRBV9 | CASSAYSGANVLTF | TGTGCCAGCAGCGCCTACTCTGGGGCCAACGTCCTGACTTTC
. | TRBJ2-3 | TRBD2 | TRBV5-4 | CASSLELAGGDTQYF | TGTGCCAGCAGCTTGGAACTAGCGGGGGGCGATACGCAGTATTTT
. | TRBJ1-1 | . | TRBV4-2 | CASSQDPRWGSNTEAFF | TGTGCCAGCAGCCAAGATCCCCGTTGGGGCAGCAACACTGAAGCTTTCTTT
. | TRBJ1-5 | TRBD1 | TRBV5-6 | CASSLRDSNQPQHF | TGTGCCAGCAGCCTAAGGGACAGTAATCAGCCCCAGCATTTT
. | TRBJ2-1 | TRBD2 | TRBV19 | CASSTWTSGAEYNEQFF | TGTGCCAGTAGTACATGGACTAGCGGGGCTGAGTACAATGAGCAGTTCTTC
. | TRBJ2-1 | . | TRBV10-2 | CASSEPSRPGDEQFF | TGCGCCAGCAGTGAACCCTCCCGGCCGGGTGATGAGCAGTTCTTC
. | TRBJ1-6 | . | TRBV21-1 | CASSPGQGNSPLHF | TGTGCCAGCAGTCCGGGACAGGGTAATTCACCCCTCCACTTT
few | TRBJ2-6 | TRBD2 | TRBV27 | CASSVGLGGSGANVLTF | TGTGCCAGCAGTGTAGGACTAGGTGGCTCTGGGGCCAACGTCCTGACTTTC
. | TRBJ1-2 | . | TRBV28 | CASSKVRWGGHGYTF | TGTGCCAGCAGTAAGGTCCGTTGGGGGGGTCATGGCTACACCTTC
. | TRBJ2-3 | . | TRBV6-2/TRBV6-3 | CASSTPRGATDTQYF | TGTGCCAGCAGTACCCCGCGCGGGGCAACAGATACGCAGTATTTT
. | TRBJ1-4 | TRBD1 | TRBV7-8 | CASSLLGRGDEKLFF | TGTGCCAGCAGCTTACTGGGCAGGGGGGATGAAAAACTGTTTTTT
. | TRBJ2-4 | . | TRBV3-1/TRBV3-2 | CASSPPQLGSGKNIQYF | TGTGCCAGCAGCCCCCCGCAGCTCGGGTCCGGCAAAAACATTCAGTACTTC
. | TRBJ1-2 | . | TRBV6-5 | CASSMGDTYGYTF | TGTGCCAGCAGTATGGGAGACACGTATGGCTACACCTTC
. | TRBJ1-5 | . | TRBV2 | CASSDGVRQPQHF | TGTGCCAGCAGTGACGGGGTGAGGCAGCCCCAGCATTTT
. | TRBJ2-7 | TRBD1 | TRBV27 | CASKYRDRGYEQYF | TGTGCCAGCAAGTACCGGGACAGGGGCTACGAGCAGTACTTC
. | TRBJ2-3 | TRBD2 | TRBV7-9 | CASSSGGVDTQYF | TGTGCCAGCAGTAGCGGGGGAGTAGATACGCAGTATTTT
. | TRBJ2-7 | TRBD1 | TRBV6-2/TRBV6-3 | CASSSGDRVLLEQYF | TGTGCCAGCAGTTCCGGGGACAGGGTTCTGCTCGAGCAGTACTTC
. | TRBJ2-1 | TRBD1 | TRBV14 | CASSPSRGLNPYNEQFF | TGTGCCAGCAGCCCAAGCAGGGGGCTAAATCCCTACAATGAGCAGTTCTTC
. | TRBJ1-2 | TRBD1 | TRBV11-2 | CASSLVGSGGALSGYTF | TGTGCCAGCAGCTTAGTAGGGTCAGGGGGCGCGTTATCTGGCTACACCTTC
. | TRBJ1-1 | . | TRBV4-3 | CASSQDTSNTEAFF | TGCGCCAGCAGCCAAGACACAAGTAACACTGAAGCTTTCTTT
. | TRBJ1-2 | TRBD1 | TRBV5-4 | CASSLDRGEDYGYTF | TGTGCCAGCAGCTTGGACAGGGGAGAGGACTATGGCTACACCTTC
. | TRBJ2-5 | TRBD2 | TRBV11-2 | CASSPGLAETQYF | TGTGCCAGCAGCCCCGGACTAGCGGAGACCCAGTACTTC
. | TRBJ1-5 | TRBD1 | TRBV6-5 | CASSWGQDNQPQHF | TGTGCCAGCAGTTGGGGACAGGACAATCAGCCCCAGCATTTT
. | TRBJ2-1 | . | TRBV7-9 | CASRSYAGTEQFF | TGTGCCAGCAGATCCTACGCGGGGACTGAGCAGTTCTTC
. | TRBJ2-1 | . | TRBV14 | CASSQRTEQFF | TGTGCCAGCAGCCAAAGGACAGAGCAGTTCTTC
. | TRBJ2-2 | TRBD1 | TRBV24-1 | CATSDQGQGKNTGELFF | TGTGCCACCAGTGATCAGGGACAGGGGAAGAACACCGGGGAGCTGTTTTTT
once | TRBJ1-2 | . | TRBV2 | CASSALLQGGEYGYTF | TGTGCCAGCAGTGCTCTCCTACAGGGTGGAGAATATGGCTACACCTTC
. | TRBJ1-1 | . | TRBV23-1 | CASRDPGQLNTEAFF | TGCGCCAGCAGGGACCCAGGACAACTGAACACTGAAGCTTTCTTT
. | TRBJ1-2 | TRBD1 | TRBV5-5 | CASSLLAGGGYTF | TGTGCCAGCAGCTTATTGGCAGGGGGAGGCTACACCTTC
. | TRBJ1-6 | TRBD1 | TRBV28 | CASTIGGTGGSYNSPLHF | TGTGCCAGCACCATCGGGGGGACAGGAGGCTCCTATAATTCACCCCTCCACTTT
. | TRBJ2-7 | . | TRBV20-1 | CSASSTDFYEQYF | TGCAGTGCTAGTTCGACAGATTTCTACGAGCAGTACTTC
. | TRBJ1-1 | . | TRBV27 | CASSLWGGAVTGEAFF | TGTGCCAGCAGTTTATGGGGGGGCGCGGTCACGGGTGAAGCTTTCTTT
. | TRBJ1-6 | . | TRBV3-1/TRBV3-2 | CASSPSHRANSPLHF | TGTGCCAGCAGCCCCTCCCACAGGGCTAATTCACCCCTCCACTTT
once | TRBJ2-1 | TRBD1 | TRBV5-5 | CASSFWQGAHEQFF | TGTGCCAGCAGCTTCTGGCAGGGGGCGCATGAGCAGTTCTTC
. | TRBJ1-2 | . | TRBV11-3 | CASSLIIGDKTFFYGYTF | TGTGCCAGCAGCTTAATAATAGGGGACAAAACGTTCTTCTATGGCTACACCTTC
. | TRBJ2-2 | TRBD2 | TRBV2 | CASSIAGATGELFF | TGTGCCAGCAGCATAGCGGGGGCTACCGGGGAGCTGTTTTTT
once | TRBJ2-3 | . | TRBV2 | CASTGADTQYF | TGTGCCAGCACAGGGGCAGATACGCAGTATTTT
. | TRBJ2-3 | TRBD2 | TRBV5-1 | CASSFRAGGPDTQYF | TGCGCCAGCAGCTTTAGGGCGGGGGGGCCTGATACGCAGTATTTT
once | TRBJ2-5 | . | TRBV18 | CASSPTLQETQYF | TGTGCCAGCTCACCGACTTTACAAGAGACCCAGTACTTC
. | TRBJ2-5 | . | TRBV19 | CASSYTDYTLEETQYF | TGTGCCAGTAGTTACACGGACTACACTCTCGAAGAGACCCAGTACTTC
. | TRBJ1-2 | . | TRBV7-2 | CASSFSRDYGYTF | TGTGCCAGCAGCTTCTCGAGAGACTATGGCTACACCTTC
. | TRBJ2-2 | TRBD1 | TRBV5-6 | CASSPGQGDTGELFF | TGTGCCAGCAGCCCTGGACAGGGCGACACCGGGGAGCTGTTTTTT
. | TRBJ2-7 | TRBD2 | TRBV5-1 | CASSLTSAHEQYF | TGCGCCAGCAGCTTAACTAGCGCCCACGAGCAGTACTTC
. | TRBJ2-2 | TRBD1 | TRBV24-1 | CATRAGTGSTGELFF | TGTGCCACCAGGGCCGGGACAGGGTCCACCGGGGAGCTGTTTTTT
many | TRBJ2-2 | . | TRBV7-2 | CASSQDRSRTGELFF | TGTGCCAGCAGCCAAGACAGGTCGCGGACCGGGGAGCTGTTTTTT
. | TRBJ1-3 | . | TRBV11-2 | CASSVPDNFQLNTIYF | TGTGCCAGCAGCGTCCCAGACAACTTCCAACTAAACACCATATATTTT